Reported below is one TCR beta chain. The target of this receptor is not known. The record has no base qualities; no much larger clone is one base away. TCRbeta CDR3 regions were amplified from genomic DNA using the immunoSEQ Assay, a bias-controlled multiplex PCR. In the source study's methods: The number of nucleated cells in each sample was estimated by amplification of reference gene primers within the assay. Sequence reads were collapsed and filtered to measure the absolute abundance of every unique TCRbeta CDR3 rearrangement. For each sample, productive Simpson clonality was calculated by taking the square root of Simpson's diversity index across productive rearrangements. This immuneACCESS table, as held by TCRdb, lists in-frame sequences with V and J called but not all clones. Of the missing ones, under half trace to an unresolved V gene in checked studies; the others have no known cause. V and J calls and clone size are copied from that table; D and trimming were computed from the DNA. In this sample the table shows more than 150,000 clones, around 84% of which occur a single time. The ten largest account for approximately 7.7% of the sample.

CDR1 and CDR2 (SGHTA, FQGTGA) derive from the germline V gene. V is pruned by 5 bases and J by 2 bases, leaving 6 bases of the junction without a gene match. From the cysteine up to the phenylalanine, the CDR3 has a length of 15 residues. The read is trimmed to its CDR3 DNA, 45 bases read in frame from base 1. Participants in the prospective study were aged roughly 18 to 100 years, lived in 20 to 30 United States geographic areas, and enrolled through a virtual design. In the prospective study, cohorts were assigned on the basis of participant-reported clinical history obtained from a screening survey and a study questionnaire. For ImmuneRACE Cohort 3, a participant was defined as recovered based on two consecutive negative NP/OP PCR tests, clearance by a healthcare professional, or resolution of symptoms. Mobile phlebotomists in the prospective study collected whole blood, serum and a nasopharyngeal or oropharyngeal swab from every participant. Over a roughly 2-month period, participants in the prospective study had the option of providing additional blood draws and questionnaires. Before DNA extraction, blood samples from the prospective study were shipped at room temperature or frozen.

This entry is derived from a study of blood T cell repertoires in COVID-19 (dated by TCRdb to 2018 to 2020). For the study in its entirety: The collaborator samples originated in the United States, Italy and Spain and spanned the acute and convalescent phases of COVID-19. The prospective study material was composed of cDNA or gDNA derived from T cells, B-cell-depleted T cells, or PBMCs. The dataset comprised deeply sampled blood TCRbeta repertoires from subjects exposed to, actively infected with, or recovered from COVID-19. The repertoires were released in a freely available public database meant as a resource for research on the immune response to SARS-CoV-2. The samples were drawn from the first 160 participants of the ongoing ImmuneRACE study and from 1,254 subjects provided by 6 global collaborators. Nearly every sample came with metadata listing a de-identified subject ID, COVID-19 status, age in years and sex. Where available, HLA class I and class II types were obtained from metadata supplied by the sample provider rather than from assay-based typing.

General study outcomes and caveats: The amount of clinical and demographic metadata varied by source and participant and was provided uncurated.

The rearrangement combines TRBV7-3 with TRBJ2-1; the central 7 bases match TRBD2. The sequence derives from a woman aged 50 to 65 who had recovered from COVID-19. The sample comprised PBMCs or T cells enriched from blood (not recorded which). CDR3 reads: CASSPTSATYNEQFF. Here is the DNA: TGTGCCAGCAGCCCTACTAGCGCCACCTACAATGAGCAGTTCTTC.